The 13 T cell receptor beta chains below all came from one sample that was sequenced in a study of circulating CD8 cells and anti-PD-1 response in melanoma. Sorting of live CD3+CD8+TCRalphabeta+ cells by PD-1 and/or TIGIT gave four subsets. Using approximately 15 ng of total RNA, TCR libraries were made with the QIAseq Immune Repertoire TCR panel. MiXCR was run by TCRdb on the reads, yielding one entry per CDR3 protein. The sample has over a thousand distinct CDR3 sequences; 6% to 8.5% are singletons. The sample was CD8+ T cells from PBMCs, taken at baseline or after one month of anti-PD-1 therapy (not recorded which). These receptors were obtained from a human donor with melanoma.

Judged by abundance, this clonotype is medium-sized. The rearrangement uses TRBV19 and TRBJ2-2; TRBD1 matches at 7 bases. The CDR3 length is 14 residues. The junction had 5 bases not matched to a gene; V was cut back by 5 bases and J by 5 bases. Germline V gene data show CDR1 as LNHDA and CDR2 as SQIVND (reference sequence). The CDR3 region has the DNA TGTGCCAGTAGTCTAAGACAGGGAACCGGGGAGCTGTTTTTT. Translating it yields CASSLRQGTGELFF.

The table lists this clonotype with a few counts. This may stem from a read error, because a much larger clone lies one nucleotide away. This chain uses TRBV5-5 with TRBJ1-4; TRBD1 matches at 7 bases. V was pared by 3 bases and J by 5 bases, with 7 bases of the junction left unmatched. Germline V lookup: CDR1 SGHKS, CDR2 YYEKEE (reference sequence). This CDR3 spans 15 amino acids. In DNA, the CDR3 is TGTGCCAGCAGCTGGATAGGGGGCATAAATGAAAAACTGTTTTTT. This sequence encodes CASSWIGGINEKLFF.

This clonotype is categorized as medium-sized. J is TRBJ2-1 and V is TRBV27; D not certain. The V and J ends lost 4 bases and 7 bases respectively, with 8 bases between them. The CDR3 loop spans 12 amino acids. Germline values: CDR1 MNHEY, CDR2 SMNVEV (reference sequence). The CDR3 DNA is TGTGCCAGCAGTTCCGTGGATAATGAGCAGTTCTTC. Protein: CASSSVDNEQFF.

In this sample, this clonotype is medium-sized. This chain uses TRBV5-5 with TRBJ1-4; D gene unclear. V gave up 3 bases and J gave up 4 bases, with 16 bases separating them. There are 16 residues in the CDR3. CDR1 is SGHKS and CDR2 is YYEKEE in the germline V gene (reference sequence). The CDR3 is CASSSKLDGLNEKLFF. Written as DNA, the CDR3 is TGTGCCAGCAGCTCCAAATTAGACGGACTTAATGAAAAACTGTTTTTT. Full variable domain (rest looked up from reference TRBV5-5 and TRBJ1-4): DAGVTQSPTHLIKTRGQQVTLRCSPISGHKSVSWYQQVLGQGPQFIFQYYEKEERGRGNFPDRFSARQFPNYSSELNVNALLLGDSALYLCASSSKLDGLNEKLFFGSGTQLSVL.

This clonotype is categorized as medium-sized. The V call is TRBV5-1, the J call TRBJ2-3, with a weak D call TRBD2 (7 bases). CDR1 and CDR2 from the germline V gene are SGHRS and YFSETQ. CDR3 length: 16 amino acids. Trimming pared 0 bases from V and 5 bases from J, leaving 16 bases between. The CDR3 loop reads CASSLAGPGGLDTQYF. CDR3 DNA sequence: TGCGCCAGCAGCTTGGCGGGGCCGGGGGGCCTAGATACGCAGTATTTT.

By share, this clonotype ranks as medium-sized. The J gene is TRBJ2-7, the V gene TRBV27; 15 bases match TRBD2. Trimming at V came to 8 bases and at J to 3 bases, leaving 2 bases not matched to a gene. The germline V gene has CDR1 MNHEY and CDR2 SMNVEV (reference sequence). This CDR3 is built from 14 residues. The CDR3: CASGLAGGIYEQYF. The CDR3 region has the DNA TGTGCCAGCGGACTAGCGGGGGGGATCTACGAGCAGTACTTC.

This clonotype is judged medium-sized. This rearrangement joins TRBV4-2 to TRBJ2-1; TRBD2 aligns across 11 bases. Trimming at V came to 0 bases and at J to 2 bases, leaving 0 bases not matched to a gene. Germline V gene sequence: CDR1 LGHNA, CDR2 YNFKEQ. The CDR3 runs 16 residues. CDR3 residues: CASSQDSGGAYNEQFF. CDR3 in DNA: TGTGCCAGCAGCCAAGATAGCGGGGGGGCCTACAATGAGCAGTTCTTC.

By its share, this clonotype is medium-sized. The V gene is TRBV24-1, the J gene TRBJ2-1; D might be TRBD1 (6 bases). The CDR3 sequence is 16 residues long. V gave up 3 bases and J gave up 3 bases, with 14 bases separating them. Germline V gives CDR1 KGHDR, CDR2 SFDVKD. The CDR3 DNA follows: TGTGCCACCAGTGATCTGGCCAGGGGTGACTACAATGAGCAGTTCTTC. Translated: CATSDLARGDYNEQFF.

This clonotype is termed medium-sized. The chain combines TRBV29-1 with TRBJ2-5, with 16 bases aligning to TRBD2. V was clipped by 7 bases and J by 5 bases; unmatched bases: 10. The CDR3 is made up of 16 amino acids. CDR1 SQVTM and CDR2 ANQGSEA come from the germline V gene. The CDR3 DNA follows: TGCAGCGCTGCCGGGACTAGCGGGGGGGGCGGTGAGACCCAGTACTTC. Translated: CSAAGTSGGGGETQYF.

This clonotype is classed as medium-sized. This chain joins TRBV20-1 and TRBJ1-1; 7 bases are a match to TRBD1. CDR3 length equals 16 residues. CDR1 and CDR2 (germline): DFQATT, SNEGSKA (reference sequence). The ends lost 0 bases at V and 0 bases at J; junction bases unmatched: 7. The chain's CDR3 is CSARDRDSYMNTEAFF. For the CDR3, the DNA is TGCAGTGCTAGAGACCGGGACAGCTACATGAACACTGAAGCTTTCTTT.

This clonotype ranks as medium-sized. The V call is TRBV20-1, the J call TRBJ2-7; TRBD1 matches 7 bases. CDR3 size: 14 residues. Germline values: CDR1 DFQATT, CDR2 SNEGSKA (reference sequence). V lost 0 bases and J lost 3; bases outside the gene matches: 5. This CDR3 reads CSARDRAGGYEQYF. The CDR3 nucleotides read TGCAGTGCTAGAGATCGCGCAGGGGGCTACGAGCAGTACTTC.

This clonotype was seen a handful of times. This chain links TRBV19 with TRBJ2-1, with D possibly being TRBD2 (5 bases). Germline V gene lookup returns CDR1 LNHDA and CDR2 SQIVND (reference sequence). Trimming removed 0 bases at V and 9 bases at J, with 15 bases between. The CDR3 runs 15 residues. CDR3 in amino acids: CASSIDITGIGEQFF. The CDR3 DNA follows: TGTGCCAGTAGTATAGACATAACGGGGATCGGTGAGCAGTTCTTC.

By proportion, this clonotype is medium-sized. This chain's CDR3 is CASRIWTDGSGNTIYF. In nucleotides, the CDR3 is TGTGCCAGTAGAATTTGGACAGACGGCTCTGGAAACACCATATATTTT. This sequence joins TRBV19 and TRBJ1-3, with TRBD1 as a possible D gene (6 bases). The CDR3 has 16 residues. V was cut by 6 bases and J by 0 bases, with 15 bases left in between. The germline V gene has CDR1 LNHDA and CDR2 SQIVND (reference sequence).